This entry features one T cell receptor beta chain sequence. This specimen comes from a study of T cell responses to AZD1222 COVID-19 vaccine. Produced via immunoSEQ multiplex PCR; TCRdb's table is partial and in-frame only. The table shows some 150,000 clones, with 90% occurring only once. The CDR3 totals 16 residues. Losses at the gene ends were 0 bases for V and 2 bases for J; bases not matched to a gene: 2. Germline-derived CDR1 and CDR2 are WNHNN and SYGVQD (reference sequence). Sequencing used peripheral blood, obtained on day 0 of AZD1222 vaccination. The chain employs TRBV10-1 and TRBJ2-5, with 11 nucleotides matching TRBD2. The source is an adult in good health. Here the CDR3 reads CASSESGTSGQETQYF. CDR3 bases: TGCGCCAGCAGTGAGTCCGGGACTAGCGGACAAGAGACCCAGTACTTC.